This entry lists 17 T cell receptor beta chains sequenced from one sample in a study of T cell responses to AZD1222 COVID-19 vaccine. Produced via immunoSEQ multiplex PCR; TCRdb's table is partial and in-frame only. This table holds 120,000 or so clones, 80% to 95% found once. The specimen comprised peripheral blood, sampled on day 0 of AZD1222 vaccination. These receptor sequences come from an adult in good health.

The V and J genes are TRBV2 and TRBJ2-1, with TRBD2 matching 12 bases. The CDR3 totals 15 residues. Germline lookup yields CDR1 SNHLY and CDR2 FYNNEI. The V gene end was trimmed by 8 bases and the J gene end by 5 bases; junction bases not matched to a gene: 7. The CDR3 sequence: CASEGTSGSHNEQFF. The CDR3 region has the DNA TGTGCCAGCGAGGGGACTAGCGGGTCTCACAATGAGCAGTTCTTC.

The chain couples TRBV5-4 to TRBJ1-3; no firm D call. The germline V and J ends were trimmed by 0 bases and 2 bases, with 3 bases remaining between them. This CDR3 spans 13 amino acids. CDR1 is SGHNT, CDR2 YYREEE, per germline (reference sequence). The CDR3 DNA sequence: TGTGCCAGCAGCTTGGGGGCTGGAAACACCATATATTTT. It specifies CASSLGAGNTIYF.

The chain uses TRBV25-1 and TRBJ1-1; TRBD1 agrees at 10 bases. Germline lookup yields CDR1 MGHDK and CDR2 SYGVNS. The CDR3 spans 16 residues. V lost 2 bases to trimming and J lost 3 bases; unmatched junction nucleotides: 6. This CDR3 reads CASSEALGQGDTEAFF. CDR3 bases: TGTGCCAGCAGTGAAGCCCTTGGACAGGGGGACACTGAAGCTTTCTTT.

The V and J genes are TRBV19 and TRBJ2-1; 8 bases line up with TRBD2. The CDR3 extends over 16 amino acids. From germline, CDR1 is LNHDA and CDR2 SQIVND (reference sequence). The trim removed 4 bases at V and 7 bases at J, leaving 12 bases unmatched. The CDR3 coding sequence is TGTGCCAGTAGTACCGAGGGTAGCGGGAAACGTAATGAGCAGTTCTTC. As protein: CASSTEGSGKRNEQFF. Full variable domain (remainder filled in from reference TRBV19 and TRBJ2-1): DGGITQSPKYLFRKEGQNVTLSCEQNLNHDAMYWYRQDPGQGLRLIYYSQIVNDFQKGDIAEGYSVSREKKESFPLTVTSAQKNPTAFYLCASSTEGSGKRNEQFFGPGTRLTVL.

V usage is TRBV7-9 and J usage is TRBJ2-1; D unresolved. Trimming left V 1 base short and J 6 bases short, with 7 bases between. This CDR3 is 13 amino acids long. The germline V gene has CDR1 SEHNR and CDR2 FQNEAQ (reference sequence). CDR3: CASSLVSPNEQFF. DNA for the CDR3: TGTGCCAGCAGCTTAGTCTCTCCCAATGAGCAGTTCTTC.

This clone was observed a single time. CDR3 in amino acids: CATARAGGTEAFF. CDR3 bases: TGTGCCACCGCCAGGGCGGGGGGCACTGAAGCTTTCTTT. The V call is TRBV24-1, the J call TRBJ1-1; D perhaps matches TRBD1 (5 bases). V was cut by 9 bases and J by 4 bases, with 14 bases left in between. Germline CDR1 reads KGHDR; CDR2 reads SFDVKD. The CDR3 sequence is 13 residues long.

V and J are TRBV6-5 and TRBJ1-5; D gene uncertain. The germline gives CDR1 MNHEY, CDR2 SVGAGI. The CDR3 loop spans 13 amino acids. The V end was cut by 5 bases, the J end by 2 bases, with 7 bases between. CDR3 nucleotide sequence: TGTGCCAGCAGTCATGAACGCAATCAGCCCCAGCATTTT. Protein sequence: CASSHERNQPQHF.

CDR3: CASSPRGGENVNEQFF. The CDR3 coding sequence is TGTGCCAGCAGCCCACGTGGGGGGGAGAACGTCAATGAGCAGTTCTTC. The chain has TRBV11-3 and TRBJ2-1; 7 positions match TRBD2. Germline CDR1 is SGHNT and CDR2 is YENEEA. V dropped 5 bases and J dropped 6; count of bases not matched to a gene: 13. The CDR3 contains 16 residues.

The V call is TRBV5-1, the J call TRBJ1-1; weak D call: TRBD1 (6 bases). V was pared by 0 bases and J by 4 bases, with 19 bases between. Per germline, CDR1 SGHRS and CDR2 YFSETQ. The CDR3 has 17 residues. CDR3 sequence: CASSLGMGASLSTEAFF. CDR3 bases: TGCGCCAGCAGCTTGGGGATGGGGGCGAGTTTGAGCACTGAAGCTTTCTTT.

The CDR3 is CASSRGPGNTIYF. The CDR3 bases are TGTGCCAGCAGCCGGGGGCCTGGAAACACCATATATTTT. The chain has TRBV11-3 and TRBJ1-3; possible D gene TRBD1, 6 bases. CDR3 size: 13 residues. V shed 5 bases and J shed 2 bases, with 7 bases lying between them. Per germline, CDR1 SGHNT and CDR2 YENEEA.

CDR3 nucleotides: TGCGCCAGCAGCGCCGGAGTGTTTAGCCCCGTCTCGGCCAAAAACATTCAGTACTTC. This codes for CASSAGVFSPVSAKNIQYF. The chain employs TRBV5-1 and TRBJ2-4, with unresolved D. The CDR3 is 19 residues long. Trimming removed 4 bases from V and 1 base from J, with 24 bases in between. CDR1 SGHRS and CDR2 YFSETQ come from the germline V gene.

This clone was detected only a few times. The V and J genes are TRBV5-1 and TRBJ2-1; 7 nucleotides agree with TRBD2. The CDR3 length is 16 residues. The trim removed 4 bases at V and 0 bases at J, leaving 7 bases unmatched. Germline CDR1 and CDR2: SGHRS and YFSETQ. The CDR3 DNA follows: TGCGCCAGCAGCCCGGGACTATCGAGCTCCTACAATGAGCAGTTCTTC. Residues: CASSPGLSSSYNEQFF.

The chain employs TRBV5-1 and TRBJ2-6, with a weak D call TRBD2 (5 bases). Germline CDR1 SGHRS, CDR2 YFSETQ. This CDR3 is 14 amino acids long. With 7 bases removed from V and 0 bases from J, the gap between germline ends came to 8 bases. This chain's CDR3 is CASGGTSGANVLTF. The DNA of the CDR3 is TGCGCCAGCGGAGGAACCTCTGGGGCCAACGTCCTGACTTTC. The full variable domain, with the rest looked up from reference TRBV5-1 and TRBJ2-6, is KAGVTQTPRYLIKTRGQQVTLSCSPISGHRSVSWYQQTPGQGLQFLFEYFSETQRNKGNFPGRFSGRQFSNSRSEMNVSTLELGDSALYLCASGGTSGANVLTFGAGSRLTVL.

The chain is built from TRBV19 and TRBJ1-2; weak D call: TRBD1 (5 bases). The germline gives CDR1 LNHDA, CDR2 SQIVND (reference sequence). The CDR3 spans 16 residues. With 2 bases removed from V and 2 bases from J, the gap between germline ends came to 15 bases. CDR3 sequence reads: CASSIRRRGGNYGYTF. As DNA, the CDR3 is TGTGCCAGTAGTATACGGCGGCGCGGGGGGAACTATGGCTACACCTTC.

The chain combines TRBV20-1 with TRBJ2-1; tentative D call: TRBD2 (5 bases). Per the germline V gene, CDR1 is DFQATT and CDR2 is SNEGSKA (reference sequence). The CDR3 length is 12 residues. The V and J ends lost 3 bases and 8 bases respectively, with 11 bases between them. The CDR3 sequence: CSASSGIDEQFF. The CDR3 DNA reads as TGCAGTGCTAGTTCGGGGATCGATGAGCAGTTCTTC.

The chain couples TRBV28 to TRBJ1-3, with 7 positions matching TRBD1. CDR3 length: 17 residues. The junction had 11 bases not matched to a gene; V was cut back by 6 bases and J by 0 bases. The germline CDR1 and CDR2 sequences are MDHEN and SYDVKM. CDR3 loop: CASSSTGSGSSGNTIYF. Written as DNA, the CDR3 is TGTGCCAGCAGCTCGACAGGGAGTGGGAGCTCTGGAAACACCATATATTTT.

This clone came up a few times. The chain employs TRBV5-5 and TRBJ2-6, with 7 positions matching TRBD1. The J segment lost 0 bases and the V segment lost 4 bases, leaving 1 base of the junction unmatched. Looked up from germline, CDR1 is SGHKS and CDR2 is YYEKEE (reference sequence). This CDR3 region has 15 residues. Written as DNA, the CDR3 is TGTGCCAGCAGCAGGGACAGCTCTGGGGCCAACGTCCTGACTTTC. Encoded protein: CASSRDSSGANVLTF.